These 27 T cell receptor beta chains were sequenced from one sample in a study of T cells in localized non-small cell lung cancer. Method: immunoSEQ multiplex PCR; TCRdb's copy keeps in-frame clones and lacks some. The table includes tens of thousands of clones, 91% detected once. The sequencing here drew on peripheral blood, taken before any cancer treatment. These receptors originate from a man between 35 and 75 years old with stage I lung adenocarcinoma.

This clone has a single count. V is TRBV9 and J is TRBJ2-1; D may correspond to TRBD1 or TRBD2 (6 bases each). Germline values: CDR1 SGDLS, CDR2 YYNGEE. The CDR3 is 18 residues long. V lost 3 bases, J lost 0 bases, and 19 bases lay in between. The CDR3 nucleotides read TGTGCCAGCAGCGCGCCTCGGGGGCGGCCAGCCTCCTACAATGAGCAGTTCTTC. This sequence encodes CASSAPRGRPASYNEQFF. Filled out from reference TRBV9 and TRBJ2-1, the complete variable domain reads DSGVTQTPKHLITATGQRVTLRCSPRSGDLSVYWYQQSLDQGLQFLIQYYNGEERAKGNILERFSAQQFPDLHSELNLSSLELGDSALYFCASSAPRGRPASYNEQFFGPGTRLTVL.

The chain combines TRBV18 with TRBJ1-5; D gene unclear. There are 13 residues in the CDR3. V dropped 5 bases and J dropped 4 bases, with 9 bases sitting between them. The germline CDR1 and CDR2 sequences are KGHSH and LQKENI. The CDR3 nucleotides are TGTGCCAGCTCATCCGGGAATAATCAGCCCCAGCATTTT. Translated, it gives CASSSGNNQPQHF.

The chain recombines TRBV2 with TRBJ2-7, with 8 bases fitting TRBD1. The V gene's germline CDR1 is SNHLY and CDR2 FYNNEI. V lost 9 bases to trimming and J lost 7 bases; unmatched junction nucleotides: 8. This CDR3 comprises 12 residues. The CDR3 DNA reads as TGTGCCAGGGGACAGGATCACGGGGAGCAGTACTTC. Its protein is CARGQDHGEQYF.

The chain carries TRBV30 and TRBJ1-4, with TRBD1 identical over 7 bases. The germline gives CDR1 GTSNPN, CDR2 SVGIG (reference sequence). The V and J ends lost 5 bases and 8 bases, in that order; junction bases with no gene match: 8. The CDR3 loop spans 13 amino acids. CDR3 bases: TGTGCCTGGGACCAGGGGGTTGGCGAAAAACTGTTTTTT. Its protein is CAWDQGVGEKLFF.

The rearrangement joins TRBV28 to TRBJ2-7; no clear D. The CDR3 is made up of 13 amino acids. Between the trimmed V and J ends, which lost 6 bases and 2 bases, there was a span of 11 bases. Germline V lookup: CDR1 MDHEN, CDR2 SYDVKM. This CDR3 is CASRRPSTYEQYF. The CDR3 bases are TGTGCCAGCAGGAGGCCCTCTACCTACGAGCAGTACTTC.

The chain uses TRBV19 and TRBJ1-2; D unclear. This CDR3 region has 15 residues. V was cut by 0 bases and J by 4 bases, with 12 bases left in between. CDR1 is LNHDA and CDR2 is SQIVND in the germline V gene (reference sequence). The CDR3 protein is CASSIDGRELYGYTF. The CDR3 DNA is TGTGCCAGTAGTATAGATGGGCGAGAACTCTATGGCTACACCTTC.

In its sample, this clone was seen once. J is TRBJ2-7 and V is TRBV7-8; TRBD1 matches 9 bases. This CDR3 has 15 residues. CDR1 is SGHVS, CDR2 FQNEAQ, per germline. The J segment lost 3 bases and the V segment lost 1 base, leaving 4 bases of the junction unmatched. This chain's CDR3 is CASSLGWDRVYEQYF. The CDR3 bases are TGTGCCAGCAGCTTAGGGTGGGACAGGGTCTACGAGCAGTACTTC.

This clone occurred a few times. CDR3 DNA: TGCAGTGGCAGTCAGAGCGGTGAGCAGTTCTTC. This gives the protein CSGSQSGEQFF. The rearrangement uses TRBV20-1 and TRBJ2-1, with a weak D call TRBD2 (5 bases). The CDR3 covers 11 residues. Germline V lookup: CDR1 DFQATT, CDR2 SNEGSKA (reference sequence). Deletions cut 7 bases from V and 9 bases from J, with 13 bases between.

The J gene is TRBJ2-4, the V gene TRBV4-1; 8 bases fit TRBD1. After removal of 5 bases from V and 8 bases from J, the junction contained 11 bases not matched to a gene. CDR3 length: 15 residues. Germline V CDR1 and CDR2: MGHRA, YSYEKL. The CDR3: CASSKPNRGADIQYF. The CDR3 DNA follows: TGCGCCAGCAGCAAGCCTAACAGGGGGGCGGACATTCAGTACTTC.

The chain joins TRBV2 to TRBJ2-1; D unclear. This CDR3 has 14 residues. V lost 8 bases to trimming and J lost 6 bases, with 17 bases between them. Germline V gene data show CDR1 as SNHLY and CDR2 as FYNNEI. The CDR3 sequence is CASSGGRGSNEQFF. CDR3 coding DNA: TGTGCCAGCTCGGGTGGGCGCGGTAGCAATGAGCAGTTCTTC.

V is TRBV5-1 and J is TRBJ2-3; 12 nucleotides match TRBD2. The CDR3 has 20 amino acids. With 2 bases clipped from V and 10 bases from J, the junction kept 23 bases outside the gene matches. In germline, CDR1 is SGHRS, CDR2 YFSETQ. The CDR3 nucleotides read TGCGCCAGCAGCTTCTATACCGGGACTAGCGGGTGGGTCGCCGCAGCGGCGCAGTATTTT. It yields the protein CASSFYTGTSGWVAAAAQYF.

The J gene is TRBJ2-2, the V gene TRBV4-2; D remains ambiguous. The V gene's germline CDR1 is LGHNA and CDR2 YNFKEQ. The CDR3 has 15 amino acids. The V end lost 0 bases, the J end lost 6 bases, and 11 bases lay between the germline ends. The CDR3 bases are TGTGCCAGCAGCCAAGATCTACGGTCCTCCGGGGAGCTGTTTTTT. Translated, it gives CASSQDLRSSGELFF.

V usage is TRBV4-2 and J usage is TRBJ2-1; D assignment may be TRBD1 or TRBD2 (5 bases each). CDR3 size: 17 residues. Trimming removed 7 bases from V and 9 bases from J, with 28 bases in between. Germline-derived CDR1 and CDR2 are LGHNA and YNFKEQ. CDR3 protein: CASTQNPQQRGFGEQFF. CDR3 in DNA: TGTGCCAGCACTCAAAACCCCCAACAGAGGGGCTTCGGTGAGCAGTTCTTC.

V gene TRBV11-2 combines with J gene TRBJ1-1; D ambiguous. The V gene's germline CDR1 is SGHAT and CDR2 FQNNGV. V gave up 5 bases and J gave up 6 bases, with 25 bases separating them. The CDR3 consists of 17 residues. Here the CDR3 reads CASSVLEGGDPRAEAFF. Written as DNA, the CDR3 is TGTGCCAGCAGCGTCTTAGAAGGAGGAGACCCCCGGGCTGAAGCTTTCTTT.

J is TRBJ2-3 and V is TRBV7-2; 12 bases line up with TRBD2. The ends lost 6 bases at V and 4 bases at J; junction bases unmatched: 5. This CDR3 is built from 15 residues. CDR1 and CDR2 (germline): SGHTA, FQGNSA. CDR3 sequence: CASRQLAGGADTQYF. CDR3 coding DNA: TGTGCCAGCAGACAACTAGCGGGAGGAGCAGATACGCAGTATTTT.

This chain links TRBV27 with TRBJ2-2; D might be TRBD2 (5 bases). The CDR3 has 11 residues. The V end lost 5 bases, the J end lost 8 bases, and 6 bases lay between the germline ends. Germline CDR1 is MNHEY and CDR2 is SMNVEV (reference sequence). The CDR3 loop reads CASSPGGELFF. The CDR3 DNA reads TGTGCCAGCAGTCCGGGGGGGGAGCTGTTTTTT.

The rearrangement links TRBV7-2 to TRBJ2-7, with D uncertain. Germline V gene sequence: CDR1 SGHTA, CDR2 FQGNSA. V was clipped by 3 bases and J by 3 bases, with 3 bases between them. The CDR3 contains 11 residues. The CDR3 region is CASSFNYEQYF. The CDR3 DNA reads TGTGCCAGCAGCTTTAACTACGAGCAGTACTTC.

The chain joins TRBV4-1 to TRBJ2-2; D call uncertain. CDR3 length equals 12 residues. Germline V lookup: CDR1 MGHRA, CDR2 YSYEKL. The V end lost 7 bases, the J end lost 6 bases, and 9 bases lay between the germline ends. The CDR3, as DNA: TGCGCCAGCACGAGTAGGGCCGGGGAGCTGTTTTTT. Amino acids: CASTSRAGELFF.

The V gene is TRBV28, the J gene TRBJ2-2, with 8 bases aligning to TRBD2. Losses at the gene ends were 3 bases for V and 4 bases for J; bases not matched to a gene: 1. This CDR3 is 14 amino acids long. Germline loops: CDR1 MDHEN, CDR2 SYDVKM. CDR3 coding DNA: TGTGCCAGCAGTTTGGCGGGAGGCACCGGGGAGCTGTTTTTT. Protein sequence: CASSLAGGTGELFF.

The sample holds one count of this clone. The rearrangement joins TRBV13 to TRBJ2-1; maybe TRBD1 (6 bases). Trimming shortened V by 5 bases and J by 0 bases, and 17 bases separated the two germline ends. Germline CDR1 reads PRHDT; CDR2 reads FYEKMQ (reference sequence). This CDR3 contains 17 residues. Here the CDR3 DNA reads TGTGCCAGCAGCACGTGGACAGACAGGAGCTCCTACAATGAGCAGTTCTTC. It translates to CASSTWTDRSSYNEQFF.

The chain has TRBV5-1 and TRBJ2-1; D uncertain. The CDR3 runs 15 residues. Trimming removed 4 bases at V and 0 bases at J, with 11 bases between. Germline loops: CDR1 SGHRS, CDR2 YFSETQ. CDR3 sequence: CASSQDASSYNEQFF. The CDR3 DNA sequence: TGCGCCAGCAGCCAGGACGCCAGCTCCTACAATGAGCAGTTCTTC.

The J gene is TRBJ1-5, the V gene TRBV28, with TRBD1 identical over 9 bases. The CDR3 has 16 amino acids. V was clipped by 5 bases and J by 0 bases; unmatched bases: 5. Germline lookup yields CDR1 MDHEN and CDR2 SYDVKM. The CDR3 spells CASSQPGQGSNQPQHF. DNA for the CDR3: TGTGCCAGCAGTCAACCGGGACAGGGTAGCAATCAGCCCCAGCATTTT.

CDR3 nucleotides: TGCGCCAGCAGATATGGGGGCGACTCCTACAATGAGCAGTTCTTC. This translates into CASRYGGDSYNEQFF. The chain uses TRBV5-1 and TRBJ2-1; D may be TRBD1 (6 bases). In germline, CDR1 is SGHRS, CDR2 YFSETQ. Trimming pared 5 bases from V and 0 bases from J, leaving 12 bases between. The CDR3 spans 15 residues.

V is TRBV6-6 and J is TRBJ1-4; D is unresolved. CDR3 length: 15 residues. Germline CDR1 and CDR2: MNHNY and SVGAGI (reference sequence). V lost 3 bases and J lost 8, with 16 bases in between. CDR3 DNA sequence: TGTGCCAGCAGTTATGGGGTCACTGGTGGGGAAAAACTGTTTTTT. Its translation is CASSYGVTGGEKLFF.

This clone was seen once. The V gene is TRBV11-1, the J gene TRBJ2-1; 7 bases match TRBD1. Trimming cost V 4 bases and J 8 bases; bases outside gene matches: 5. Germline V gene sequence: CDR1 SGHAT, CDR2 FQDESV (reference sequence). The CDR3 contains 13 residues. The CDR3 sequence is CASSYDRADEQFF. Here the CDR3 DNA reads TGTGCCAGCAGCTATGACAGGGCGGATGAGCAGTTCTTC.

The CDR3 here is CASGLVRLGSGPLYEQYF. For the CDR3, the DNA is TGTGCTAGTGGTTTGGTACGGTTAGGTAGCGGCCCACTCTACGAGCAGTACTTC. The chain is built from TRBV12-5 and TRBJ2-7; D possibly corresponds to TRBD2 (6 bases). Germline lookup yields CDR1 LGHNT and CDR2 FRNRAP. With 0 bases removed from V and 3 bases from J, the gap between germline ends came to 21 bases. This CDR3 is 18 amino acids long.

The V call is TRBV4-2, the J call TRBJ1-2, with D unresolved. Trimming took 0 bases from V and 4 from J, leaving 15 bases between them. The CDR3 is made up of 16 amino acids. Germline V gene lookup returns CDR1 LGHNA and CDR2 YNFKEQ. The CDR3 region has the DNA TGTGCCAGCAGCCAAGATTTTGTGGGCTTGGGCTATGGCTACACCTTC. Protein product: CASSQDFVGLGYGYTF.